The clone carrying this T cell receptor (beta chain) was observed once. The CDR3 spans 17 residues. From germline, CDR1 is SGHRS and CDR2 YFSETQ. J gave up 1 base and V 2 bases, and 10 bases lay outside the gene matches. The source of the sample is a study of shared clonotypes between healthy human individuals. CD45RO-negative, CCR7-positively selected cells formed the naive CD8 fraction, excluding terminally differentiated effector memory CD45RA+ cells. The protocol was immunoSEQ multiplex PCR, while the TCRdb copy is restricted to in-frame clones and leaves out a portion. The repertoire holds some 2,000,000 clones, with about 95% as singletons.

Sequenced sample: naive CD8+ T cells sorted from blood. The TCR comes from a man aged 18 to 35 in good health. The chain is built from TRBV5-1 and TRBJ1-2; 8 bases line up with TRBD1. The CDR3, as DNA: TGCGCCAGCAGCTTTTCGACAGGGGCCCAACTTAACTATGGCTACACCTTC. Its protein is CASSFSTGAQLNYGYTF.